The clone carrying this T cell receptor beta chain appeared once. Per the germline V gene, CDR1 is MNHEY and CDR2 is SVGAGI. Trimming took off 0 bases at V and 5 bases at J, with 11 bases between the two ends. The CDR3 consists of 15 residues. Reverse transcription used about 0.45 to 1 ug RNA and random hexamers. MiXCR, run by TCRdb on the immunoSEQ multiplex PCR reads, gives a single entry per CDR3 protein. The table includes some 200,000 distinct CDR3 sequences, 95% detected once. These data belong to a study of CD8 T cells in Susac syndrome. Negative isolation was used for CD8+ and CD4+ T cells and FACS enrichment for TEMRA cells.

Sequenced: CD4+ T cells from PBMCs. The chain has TRBV6-5 and TRBJ1-5, with D uncertain. This clonotype was obtained from a human donor with multiple sclerosis. In DNA, the CDR3 is TGTGCCAGCAGTTACTCCCCCGGGAAGGATCAGCCCCAGCATTTT. This sequence encodes CASSYSPGKDQPQHF.